One sample yielded the 29 T cell receptor beta chains listed below, sequenced in a study of control samples from healthy donors and cancer patients. Assay used: immunoSEQ multiplex PCR; TCRdb lists only in-frame clones, some missing. The sample lists about 110,000 clones, roughly 88% occurring once. Sequencing was done on a sample of PBMCs. These TCRs come from a woman aged 55-69 years with lung cancer.

The V gene is TRBV3-1 (or the pseudogene TRBV3-2), the J gene TRBJ1-1, with 7 bases fitting TRBD1. CDR3 size: 15 residues. Germline V lookup: CDR1 LGHDT, CDR2 YNNKEL (reference sequence). V dropped 4 bases and J dropped 0; count of bases not matched to a gene: 5. As DNA, the CDR3 is TGTGCCAGCAGCCCCGGGACAGACTTGAACACTGAAGCTTTCTTT. Translation: CASSPGTDLNTEAFF.

This chain connects TRBV19 to TRBJ1-1; D remains ambiguous. Germline V gene sequence: CDR1 LNHDA, CDR2 SQIVND (reference sequence). CDR3 length: 14 amino acids. Trimming removed 4 bases at V and 1 base at J, with 10 bases between. CDR3 loop: CASSRGVGNTEAFF. The CDR3 DNA is TGTGCCAGTAGTAGGGGTGTGGGGAACACTGAAGCTTTCTTT.

The chain combines TRBV7-2 with TRBJ1-2, with 7 nucleotides matching TRBD1. In germline, CDR1 is SGHTA, CDR2 FQGNSA. There are 15 residues in the CDR3. The junction had 10 bases not matched to a gene; V was cut back by 1 base and J by 8 bases. The CDR3: CASSLEFNRGAGYTF. CDR3 in DNA: TGTGCCAGCAGCTTAGAGTTTAACAGGGGCGCCGGCTACACCTTC.

The rearrangement uses TRBV18 and TRBJ1-3; D remains unclear. Trimming took 3 bases from V and 0 from J, leaving 9 bases between them. The length of the CDR3 is 15 residues. Germline CDR1 is KGHSH and CDR2 is LQKENI. This chain's CDR3 is CASSPARNSGNTIYF. The CDR3 DNA sequence: TGTGCCAGCTCACCGGCTAGAAACTCTGGAAACACCATATATTTT.

The chain employs TRBV29-1 and TRBJ1-1; possible D gene TRBD1, 6 bases. CDR3 length: 13 amino acids. Germline-derived CDR1 and CDR2 are SQVTM and ANQGSEA. Trimming cost V 4 bases and J 6 bases, with 15 bases left between them. CDR3 protein: CSVALQGGAEAFF. The DNA for the CDR3 is TGCAGCGTTGCGTTACAGGGAGGTGCTGAAGCTTTCTTT. Supplemented by reference TRBV29-1 and TRBJ1-1, the full variable domain reads SAVISQKPSRDICQRGTSLTIQCQVDSQVTMMFWYRQQPGQSLTLIATANQGSEATYESGFVIDKFPISRPNLTFSTLTVSNMSPEDSSIYLCSVALQGGAEAFFGQGTRLTVV.

The chain uses TRBV6-6 and TRBJ1-5; D not certain. CDR3 length equals 16 residues. CDR1 is MNHNY and CDR2 is SVGAGI in the germline V gene (reference sequence). V was shortened by 0 bases and J by 0 bases, with 9 bases between the two germline ends. CDR3 amino acids: CASSYSQVDSNQPQHF. Written as DNA, the CDR3 is TGTGCCAGCAGTTACTCCCAAGTGGATAGCAATCAGCCCCAGCATTTT.

The chain is built from TRBV5-1 and TRBJ2-3; 10 bases map to TRBD1. The CDR3 is made up of 15 amino acids. In germline, CDR1 is SGHRS, CDR2 YFSETQ. V dropped 4 bases and J dropped 5; count of bases not matched to a gene: 7. The CDR3 protein is CASSPGQGEGDTQYF. In DNA, the CDR3 is TGCGCCAGCAGCCCAGGACAGGGGGAGGGAGATACGCAGTATTTT.

The CDR3 DNA is TGTGCCAGCAGCCCGTCCTGGGGAAACACCATATATTTT. Its protein is CASSPSWGNTIYF. The chain has TRBV5-5 and TRBJ1-3; D ambiguous. Germline assignment: CDR1 SGHKS and CDR2 YYEKEE (reference sequence). Trimming removed 4 bases from V and 4 bases from J, with 9 bases in between. The CDR3 is made up of 13 amino acids.

The chain has TRBV6-2 or TRBV6-3 and TRBJ2-1; D is possibly TRBD1 or TRBD2 (5 bases each). Germline values: CDR1 MNHEY, CDR2 SVGEGT. Between the trimmed V and J ends, which lost 2 bases and 5 bases, there was a span of 19 bases. The CDR3 loop spans 17 amino acids. As DNA, the CDR3 is TGTGCCAGCAGTTACGGATCGGGGCAGGGTCAGGACAATGAGCAGTTCTTC. Translating gives CASSYGSGQGQDNEQFF.

V is TRBV6-1 and J is TRBJ1-6, with unresolved D. The CDR3 loop spans 17 amino acids. Trimming pared 0 bases from V and 4 bases from J, leaving 13 bases between. Germline lookup yields CDR1 MNHNS and CDR2 SASEGT. CDR3 sequence (DNA): TGTGCCAGCAGTGAAGCGCAAGGGTTGGGGTATAATTCACCCCTCCACTTT. Translated, it gives CASSEAQGLGYNSPLHF.

The V and J genes are TRBV5-1 and TRBJ2-7; 7 bases map to TRBD1. Looked up from germline, CDR1 is SGHRS and CDR2 is YFSETQ. The CDR3 length is 14 residues. V was pared by 2 bases and J by 3 bases, with 5 bases of the junction left unmatched. The CDR3 here is CASSFEGQFYEQYF. The CDR3 DNA follows: TGCGCCAGCAGCTTCGAGGGACAGTTCTACGAGCAGTACTTC. The whole variable domain, remainder taken from reference TRBV5-1 and TRBJ2-7, is KAGVTQTPRYLIKTRGQQVTLSCSPISGHRSVSWYQQTPGQGLQFLFEYFSETQRNKGNFPGRFSGRQFSNSRSEMNVSTLELGDSALYLCASSFEGQFYEQYFGPGTRLTVT.

The chain recombines TRBV7-9 with TRBJ1-4, with D possibly matching TRBD1 (5 bases). The CDR3 has 15 residues. Germline CDR1 and CDR2: SEHNR and FQNEAQ (reference sequence). Trimming shortened V by 4 bases and J by 3 bases, and 12 bases separated the two germline ends. This CDR3 is CASSSPGTSNEKLFF. As DNA, the CDR3 is TGTGCCAGCAGCTCGCCCGGGACCTCTAATGAAAAACTGTTTTTT.

This chain links TRBV2 with TRBJ2-3, with D perhaps matching TRBD1 (6 bases). Germline V lookup: CDR1 SNHLY, CDR2 FYNNEI. Deletions cut 7 bases from V and 2 bases from J, with 16 bases between. This CDR3 has 15 residues. The CDR3 DNA reads as TGTGCCAGCAAGGTACTGACAGGTTCCACAGATACGCAGTATTTT. Protein product: CASKVLTGSTDTQYF.

This clone came up once. The genes are TRBV7-2 and TRBJ2-5; D unclear. The CDR3 length is 13 residues. CDR1 SGHTA and CDR2 FQGNSA come from the germline V gene. Trimming removed 3 bases at V and 2 bases at J, with 7 bases between. The CDR3 sequence is CASSLRLQETQYF. DNA of the CDR3: TGTGCCAGCAGCTTGCGGCTACAAGAGACCCAGTACTTC.

J is TRBJ2-2 and V is TRBV28, with TRBD2 matching over 7 bases. This CDR3 is built from 16 residues. The germline CDR1 and CDR2 sequences are MDHEN and SYDVKM. With V trimmed by 1 base and J by 6 bases, 8 bases remained unmatched. CDR3 sequence (DNA): TGTGCCAGCAGTTTATTACTCACGGGGGGATCCGGGGAGCTGTTTTTT. Translating gives CASSLLLTGGSGELFF.

V and J are TRBV5-4 and TRBJ2-1; 12 bases map to TRBD2. The germline gives CDR1 SGHNT, CDR2 YYREEE (reference sequence). The CDR3 length is 16 residues. Losses at the gene ends were 3 bases for V and 8 bases for J; bases not matched to a gene: 9. For the CDR3, the DNA is TGTGCCAGCAGCTCAAAGACTAGCGGGAGTAGTCATGAGCAGTTCTTC. Encoded protein: CASSSKTSGSSHEQFF.

This clone appeared a single time. The chain uses TRBV7-9 and TRBJ1-2, with TRBD1 matching over 9 bases. The CDR3 loop spans 15 amino acids. V trimming: 5 bases; J trimming: 4 bases; junction bases outside the gene matches: 8. CDR1 and CDR2 from the germline V gene are SEHNR and FQNEAQ (reference sequence). In nucleotides, the CDR3 is TGTGCCAGCAGCCCGTGGGACAGGGAGGCCTATGGCTACACCTTC. This translates into CASSPWDREAYGYTF.

V is TRBV6-5 and J is TRBJ1-4; D is undetermined. V shed 2 bases and J shed 4 bases, with 5 bases lying between them. The CDR3 is 13 residues long. In germline, CDR1 is MNHEY, CDR2 SVGAGI. The CDR3 sequence is CASSYPGNEKLFF. CDR3 bases: TGTGCCAGCAGTTACCCTGGTAATGAAAAACTGTTTTTT.

The chain recombines TRBV19 with TRBJ2-7; 7 bases map to TRBD1. Germline CDR1 is LNHDA and CDR2 is SQIVND (reference sequence). The CDR3 spans 14 residues. J gave up 6 bases and V 5 bases, and 10 bases lay outside the gene matches. CDR3 coding DNA: TGTGCCAGTAGTGCCTGGGACAGAAACCGCGAGCAGTACTTC. Translated: CASSAWDRNREQYF.

V usage is TRBV19 and J usage is TRBJ1-2, with 10 bases that match TRBD1. The CDR3 sequence is 15 residues long. CDR1 and CDR2 from the germline V gene are LNHDA and SQIVND (reference sequence). J gave up 10 bases and V 5 bases, and 13 bases lay outside the gene matches. CDR3 region: CASSWGQGISTSYTF. CDR3 nucleotides: TGTGCCAGTAGTTGGGGACAGGGGATATCCACTTCCTACACCTTC.

V is TRBV6-5 and J is TRBJ1-5, with D possibly being TRBD1 (5 bases). This CDR3 spans 14 amino acids. Germline V gives CDR1 MNHEY, CDR2 SVGAGI. The V end lost 7 bases, the J end lost 8 bases, and 18 bases lay between the germline ends. CDR3 sequence: CASNQGQSVEPQHF. In DNA form, the CDR3 reads TGTGCCAGCAACCAGGGCCAGAGTGTGGAGCCCCAGCATTTT.

This chain uses TRBV7-9 with TRBJ2-7; D is perhaps TRBD1 (6 bases). Between the trimmed V and J ends, which lost 4 bases and 4 bases, there was a span of 11 bases. The CDR3 contains 13 residues. Germline V gives CDR1 SEHNR, CDR2 FQNEAQ (reference sequence). CDR3 in DNA: TGTGCCAGCAGCTCTGGGACATTTTACGAGCAGTACTTC. Translation gives CASSSGTFYEQYF. The complete variable domain, with remaining parts taken from reference TRBV7-9 and TRBJ2-7, reads DTGVSQNPRHKITKRGQNVTFRCDPISEHNRLYWYRQTLGQGPEFLTYFQNEAQLEKSRLLSDRFSAERPKGSFSTLEIQRTEQGDSAMYLCASSSGTFYEQYFGPGTRLTVT.

The genes are TRBV7-9 and TRBJ1-4; 7 nucleotides align to TRBD1. The CDR3 runs to 15 residues. The V gene's germline CDR1 is SEHNR and CDR2 FQNEAQ (reference sequence). The trim removed 4 bases at V and 4 bases at J, leaving 6 bases unmatched. CDR3 region: CASSSLTGYNEKLFF. CDR3 nucleotides: TGTGCCAGCAGCTCCCTGACAGGGTATAATGAAAAACTGTTTTTT.

A single count supports this clone. The rearrangement links TRBV2 to TRBJ1-2; D perhaps matches TRBD1 (5 bases). Trimming removed 4 bases at V and 5 bases at J, with 14 bases between. Germline V gives CDR1 SNHLY, CDR2 FYNNEI. The CDR3 is 14 residues long. DNA for the CDR3: TGTGCCAGCAGTGGGATGGGGCGCTTATATGGCTACACCTTC. Residues: CASSGMGRLYGYTF.

V gene TRBV6-2 or TRBV6-3 combines with J gene TRBJ1-1, with D uncertain. Germline loops: CDR1 MNHEY, CDR2 SVGEGT. The V end was cut by 2 bases, the J end by 9 bases, with 10 bases between. The CDR3 loop spans 12 amino acids. CDR3 nucleotide sequence: TGTGCCAGCAGTTACGGGCCAGTAAAAGCTTTCTTT. This translates into CASSYGPVKAFF.

The V gene is TRBV4-1, the J gene TRBJ1-2; no reliable D call. This CDR3 is built from 16 residues. V dropped 4 bases and J dropped 7 bases, with 22 bases sitting between them. The germline V gene has CDR1 MGHRA and CDR2 YSYEKL. The CDR3 DNA sequence: TGCGCCAGCAGCCGAAGCAACGTCGGGGTGAATGTTGGCTACACCTTC. It yields the protein CASSRSNVGVNVGYTF.

J is TRBJ2-2 and V is TRBV10-3, with D possibly being TRBD2 (6 bases). The germline V gene has CDR1 ENHRY and CDR2 SYGVKD. The V end lost 3 bases, the J end lost 3 bases, and 23 bases lay between the germline ends. CDR3 length: 19 amino acids. The DNA for the CDR3 is TGTGCCATCAGTGATGATTCCCCCGCGCTAGCGAGGGACACCGGGGAGCTGTTTTTT. Translation gives CAISDDSPALARDTGELFF.

Regarding this clone: The junction and the germline gene differ at one end; a read error may be behind it. The chain has TRBV9 and TRBJ1-1, with TRBD1 matching 9 bases. CDR3 length equals 15 residues. Germline CDR1 SGDLS, CDR2 YYNGEE. The CDR3 coding sequence is TGTGCCAGCAGCTTCTCCGGGACAGGGAACGCTGAAGCTTTCTTT. Translating gives CASSFSGTGNAEAFF.

The chain employs TRBV6-5 and TRBJ2-1, with 13 bases identical to TRBD2. The CDR3 sequence is 15 residues long. CDR1 is MNHEY and CDR2 is SVGAGI in the germline V gene. V was clipped by 5 bases and J by 10 bases; unmatched bases: 8. The CDR3 bases are TGTGCCAGCAGTAATCGACTAGCGGGAGGCCTCGAGCAGTTCTTC. Translated, it gives CASSNRLAGGLEQFF.